This TCR beta chain was documented in a study of T cells in localized non-small cell lung cancer. V was pared by 0 bases and J by 6 bases, with 13 bases of the junction left unmatched. In germline, CDR1 is SGHRS, CDR2 YFSETQ. The CDR3 has 18 amino acids. Study conclusions and caveats: The study sequenced only one region of the tumor. As a result, intratumor heterogeneity could not be excluded and remains possible. The study detected a median about 50 of the top 100 tumor clones in adjacent lung.

On this clone itself: Its antigen is not known.

Here immunoSEQ multiplex PCR was the method, and the copy in TCRdb shows in-frame clones only, minus some. The repertoire consists of around 36,000 clones, with around 81% occurring once and the leading ten covering roughly 7.3%. The J gene is TRBJ2-7, the V gene TRBV5-1; 12 nucleotides line up with TRBD2. Sequencing was performed on peripheral blood mononuclear cells, taken before any cancer treatment. This sequence was found in a male donor at least 60 years old with stage II lung adenocarcinoma. The CDR3 sequence: CASSLGLAGDLWGLEQYF. CDR3 DNA sequence: TGCGCCAGCAGCTTGGGACTAGCGGGAGATTTGTGGGGGCTCGAGCAGTACTTC.